The entry below describes one T cell receptor (beta chain). In the authors' workflow: Reference gene primer amplification in the assay estimated nucleated cell counts. TCRdb's table, derived via immunoSEQ multiplex PCR, lists solely in-frame clones and lacks some. That table gives V, J and clone size, and the DNA gave D and trimming. The data show 240,000 or so clones, approximately 90% seen once. Per the germline V gene, CDR1 is LGHNA and CDR2 is YSLEER. Trimming at V came to 0 bases and at J to 1 base, leaving 10 bases not matched to a gene. This CDR3 region has 18 residues. The source of the sample is a study of blood T cell repertoires in COVID-19. Across the study: The cDNA or gDNA used as material had been derived from T cells, B-cell-depleted T cells, or PBMCs.

The chain carries TRBV4-3 and TRBJ2-7, with 9 bases aligning to TRBD2. The sequence was collected from a woman between 35 and 50 years old who had recovered from COVID-19. Sequencing was performed on peripheral blood. CDR3 sequence reads: CASSQDDSGRMGSYEQYF. As DNA, the CDR3 is TGCGCCAGCAGCCAAGACGACAGCGGGAGGATGGGGTCCTACGAGCAGTACTTC.